This TCR beta chain was observed in a study of CD8 T cells in ankylosing spondylitis. Study results and caveats: It was reported that disease-linked clones were significantly enriched in matched ankylosing spondylitis synovial fluid.

Germline CDR1 reads SGHVS; CDR2 reads FQNEAQ. CDR3 size: 17 residues. Trimming stripped 5 bases from V and 8 bases from J, with 25 bases between. In regard to this clonotype: Antigen specificity is unknown.

By quantitative 5'-RACE with molecular barcodes, the TCR beta libraries were made. Each CDR3 protein is one row after TCRdb ran MiXCR on the 5' RACE reads. In the table there are almost 250,000 distinct CDR3 sequences, more than 25% of which are singletons. Source material: blood, either unsorted or a sorted T cell fraction (not recorded which). This receptor was obtained from a male donor with ankylosing spondylitis or in good health (not recorded which). The genes are TRBV7-8 and TRBJ2-1, with D possibly being TRBD2 (6 bases). CDR3 in DNA: TGTGCCAGCAGCCATAACCCGGGGGTCCTTAGTGCCGATGAGCAGTTCTTC. Encoded protein: CASSHNPGVLSADEQFF.